The T cell receptor beta chain described here comes from a study of shared clonotypes between healthy human individuals (dated by TCRdb to the early 2020s). About the investigation overall: A few men and a couple of women, aged 18 to 49 years, made up the cohort. Per donor, three plates each were used for CD4 naive and CD4 memory, two for CD8 naive, and one for CD8 memory. The study deeply sequenced blood TCR repertoires of about 5 healthy adults to estimate repertoire size and the extent of clonotype sharing between individuals. Libraries were prepared and TCR repertoires were sequenced by different laboratories using diverse techniques, in order to increase sequencing depth and limit assay-specific biases. Per donor, leukapheresis produced somewhere between about 0.94 and 9 billion PBMCs. Study-wide conclusions, independent of this receptor: Naive subsets generally had larger estimated clonotype richness than memory subsets. Pairwise subsampling indicated that sequencing depth was expected to affect the degree of clonotype sharing among donors. Compared with non-shared clonotypes, clonotypes shared by all four sorted-subset donors had higher generation probabilities. Even with the large sequencing depth, rarefaction of the sorted-subset datasets indicated that sequencing was incomplete. Sharing across several donors was observed for roughly 5% of naive CD4, over 3% of naive CD8, roughly 2.4% of memory CD4, and less than 0.45% of memory CD8 clonotypes. Sampling was restricted to blood, and TCR repertoires in tissue are likely to differ from TCR repertoires in blood. The genetic and exposure-history diversity represented was limited by the small number of donors.

There are 12 amino acids in the CDR3, from cysteine to phenylalanine inclusive. The DNA shown is the 36-base CDR3, in frame from base 1. The trim is 6 bases for V and 4 bases for J, with a gap of 9 bases between the germline ends. From the germline V gene (reference sequence), CDR1 is SEHNR and CDR2 is FQNEAQ. Details on this clone: The antigen it binds to is not known. No base quality values were provided; no much bigger clone lies one nucleotide off.

TCR CDR3 regions were amplified from genomic DNA by multiplex PCR using the deep immunoSEQ assay. Extracted genomic DNA from each cell subset was spread evenly across all wells of several immunoSEQ 96-well plates, with each plate serving as a replicate. For sorted subsets, 150 to 250 ng genomic DNA, equal to 30,000 to 35,000 T cell genomes, was loaded into each replicate PCR. Purified libraries were quantified with a Qubit 3.0 fluorometer, sized on a Bioanalyzer 2100, and re-quantified with the KAPA Library Quantification kit. A separate single-read 150-cycle Illumina NextSeq 550 flow cell was used to sequence each immunoSEQ 96-well plate. On the study's bioinformatics: Because the immunoSEQ output included only junctional sequences and no quality scores, the filtering could not be the same as the filtering used for full-length reads. To assign V/J genes and CDR3, sequences were annotated using PyIR, a Python wrapper for IgBLAST v1.9, with IMGT germline references. Any read was removed if the V/J assignment was weak (E-value above 1e-6), the CDR3 was missing, or the read contained stop codons, out-of-frame junctions, or ambiguous translated residues. V3J clonotypes were defined as sequences sharing the same inferred V gene, J gene, and CDR3 amino acid sequence. The percentage overlap between two repertoires was calculated by dividing the number of shared unique clonotypes by the size of the smaller repertoire. Richness of each repertoire was evaluated using RTK rarefaction, the Chao1 estimator, and Recon v2.1 estimates of unobserved clonotypes. Generation probabilities were computed with OLGA for all TCRbeta clonotypes obtained by the gDNA method from several donors. TCRdb limited this immuneACCESS table to in-frame rearrangements with V and J called. A share of clones is missing; checked studies link under half to unresolved V genes, and the rest is unexplained. V and J calls and clone size follow that table, whereas D and trimming were derived from the DNA. In all, the sample holds under 1,100,000 clones, and about 84% of those were seen once. The ten largest clones take up roughly 0.62% of the sample.

Healthy HIV-negative adults with no recently reported acute infections or vaccinations were included as donors. Every donor was a Caucasian adult living in Nashville, Tennessee, USA. Magnetic negative selection was used to enrich CD4+ T cells, after which naive cells were positively selected on CD45RA and the negative fraction became the memory subset. Blood was obtained by leukapheresis, after which PBMCs were separated by Ficoll-Histopaque density gradient centrifugation and cryopreserved in liquid nitrogen vapor phase. Purity and quantity of every magnetically sorted T cell population were checked by analytical flow cytometry. Genomic DNA was isolated from every sorted fraction and measured by UV absorbance on a Nanodrop 2000c.

Input material: memory CD4+ T cells from PBMCs. Explained via the paper, the cell subset or site label denotes: CD45RA-negative fraction. This sequence was found in a man younger than 30 in good health. Some clones in this sample may be carry-over from other donors' samples. The sequence links TRBV7-9 to TRBJ1-2, with the D gene call left open. In nucleotides, the sequence is TGTGCCAGCAGGCCGACGCCCTATGGCTACACCTTC. Translation gives CASRPTPYGYTF.